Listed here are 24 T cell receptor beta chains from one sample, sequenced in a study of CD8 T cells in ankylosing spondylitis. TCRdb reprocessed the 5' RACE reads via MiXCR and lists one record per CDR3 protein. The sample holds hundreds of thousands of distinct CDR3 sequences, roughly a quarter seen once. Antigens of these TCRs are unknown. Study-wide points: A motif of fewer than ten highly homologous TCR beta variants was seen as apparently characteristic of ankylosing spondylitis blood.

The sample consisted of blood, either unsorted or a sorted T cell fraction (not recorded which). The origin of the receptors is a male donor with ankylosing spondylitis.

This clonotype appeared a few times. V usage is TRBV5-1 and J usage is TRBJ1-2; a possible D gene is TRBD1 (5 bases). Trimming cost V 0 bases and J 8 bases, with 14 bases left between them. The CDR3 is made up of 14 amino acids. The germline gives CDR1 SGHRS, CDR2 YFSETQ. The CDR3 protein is CASSLVVQGQGYTF. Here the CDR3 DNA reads TGCGCCAGCAGCTTGGTAGTCCAGGGTCAAGGCTACACCTTC.

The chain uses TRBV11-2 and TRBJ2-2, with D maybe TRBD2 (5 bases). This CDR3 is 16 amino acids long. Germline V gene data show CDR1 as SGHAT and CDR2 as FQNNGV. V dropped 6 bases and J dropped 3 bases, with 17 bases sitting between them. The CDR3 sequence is CASSPTYPGDTGELFF. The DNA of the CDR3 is TGTGCCAGCAGTCCTACATATCCCGGGGACACCGGGGAGCTGTTTTTT. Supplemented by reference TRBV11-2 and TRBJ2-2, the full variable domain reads EAGVAQSPRYKIIEKRQSVAFWCNPISGHATLYWYQQILGQGPKLLIQFQNNGVVDDSQLPKDRFSAERLKGVDSTLKIQPAKLEDSAVYLCASSPTYPGDTGELFFGEGSRLTVL.

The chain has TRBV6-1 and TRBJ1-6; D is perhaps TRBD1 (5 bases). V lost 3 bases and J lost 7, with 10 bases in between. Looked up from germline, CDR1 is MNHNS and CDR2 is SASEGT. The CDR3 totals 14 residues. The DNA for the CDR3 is TGTGCCAGCAGTGAGGGGACTGTGAATTCACCCCTCCACTTT. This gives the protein CASSEGTVNSPLHF.

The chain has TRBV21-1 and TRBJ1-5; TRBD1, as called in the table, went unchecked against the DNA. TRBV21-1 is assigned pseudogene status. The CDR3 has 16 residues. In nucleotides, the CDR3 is TGTACCAGCGAAGCAGGGGGCCAGTGTGTCAATCAGCCCCAGCATTTT. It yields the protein CTSEAGGQCVNQPQHF.

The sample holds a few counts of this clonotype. The CDR3 reads CSALSPLTQETQYF. The CDR3 nucleotides read TGCAGTGCCCTCAGCCCCCTAACCCAAGAGACCCAGTACTTC. The V and J genes are TRBV20-1 and TRBJ2-5, with D uncertain. Trimming removed 6 bases at V and 1 base at J, with 15 bases between. Germline V CDR1 and CDR2: DFQATT, SNEGSKA (reference sequence). This CDR3 contains 14 residues.

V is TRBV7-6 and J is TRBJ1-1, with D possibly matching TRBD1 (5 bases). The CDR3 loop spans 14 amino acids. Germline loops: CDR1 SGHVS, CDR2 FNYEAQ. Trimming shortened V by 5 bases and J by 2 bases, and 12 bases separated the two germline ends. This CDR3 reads CASSALGRNTEAFF. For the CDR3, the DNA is TGTGCCAGCAGCGCCTTGGGACGCAACACTGAAGCTTTCTTT.

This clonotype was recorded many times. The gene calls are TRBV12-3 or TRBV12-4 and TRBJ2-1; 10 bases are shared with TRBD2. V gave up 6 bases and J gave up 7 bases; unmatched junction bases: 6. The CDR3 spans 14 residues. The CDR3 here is CASRPGLATNEQFF. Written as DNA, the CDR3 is TGTGCCAGCAGGCCGGGACTAGCGACAAATGAGCAGTTCTTC.

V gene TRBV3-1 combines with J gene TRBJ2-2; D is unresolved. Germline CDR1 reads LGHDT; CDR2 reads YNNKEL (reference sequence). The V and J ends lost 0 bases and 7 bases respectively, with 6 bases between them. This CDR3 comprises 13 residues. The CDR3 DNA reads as TGTGCCAGCAGCCAAGACAGGATCGGGGAGCTGTTTTTT. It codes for CASSQDRIGELFF.

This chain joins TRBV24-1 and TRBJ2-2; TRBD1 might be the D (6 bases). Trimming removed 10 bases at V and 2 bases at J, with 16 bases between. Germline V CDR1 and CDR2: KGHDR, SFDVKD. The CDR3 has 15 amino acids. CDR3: CATATGTLNTGELFF. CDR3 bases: TGTGCCACTGCGACCGGGACACTAAACACCGGGGAGCTGTTTTTT.

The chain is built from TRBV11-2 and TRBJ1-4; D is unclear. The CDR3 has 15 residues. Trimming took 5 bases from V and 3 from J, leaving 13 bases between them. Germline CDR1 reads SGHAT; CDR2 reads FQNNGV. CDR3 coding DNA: TGTGCCAGCAGCCACAGTCAGCTGCCTAATGAAAAACTGTTTTTT. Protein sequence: CASSHSQLPNEKLFF.

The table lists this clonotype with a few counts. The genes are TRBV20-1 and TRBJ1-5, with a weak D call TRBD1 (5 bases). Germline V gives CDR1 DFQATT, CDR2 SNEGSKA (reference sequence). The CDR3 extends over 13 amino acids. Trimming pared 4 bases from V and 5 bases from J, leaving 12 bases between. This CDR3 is CSANFLGDQPQHF. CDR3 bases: TGCAGTGCTAATTTTTTAGGGGATCAGCCCCAGCATTTT.

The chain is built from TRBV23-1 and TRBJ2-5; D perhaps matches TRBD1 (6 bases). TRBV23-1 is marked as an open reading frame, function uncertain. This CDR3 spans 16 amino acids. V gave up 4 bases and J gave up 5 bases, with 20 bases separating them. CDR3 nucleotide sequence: TGCGCCAGCAGTCCGAACACCGGGACAAGGCAGGAGACCCAGTACTTC. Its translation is CASSPNTGTRQETQYF.

CDR3 amino acids: CASSLAWRDSSYNEQFF. Here the CDR3 DNA reads TGTGCCAGCAGCTTGGCCTGGCGAGACAGCTCCTACAATGAGCAGTTCTTC. This rearrangement joins TRBV5-8 to TRBJ2-1; D is perhaps TRBD1 (5 bases). The V gene lost 0 bases and the J gene lost 0 bases, with 13 bases spanning the gap. Germline lookup yields CDR1 SGHTS and CDR2 YDEGEE. This CDR3 contains 17 residues.

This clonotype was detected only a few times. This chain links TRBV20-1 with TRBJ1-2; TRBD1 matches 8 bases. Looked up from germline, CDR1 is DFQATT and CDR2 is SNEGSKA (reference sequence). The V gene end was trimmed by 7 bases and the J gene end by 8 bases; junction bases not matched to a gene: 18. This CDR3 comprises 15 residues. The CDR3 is CSVNPGQGTLNGYTF. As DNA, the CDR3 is TGCAGTGTTAACCCAGGACAGGGAACCTTAAACGGCTACACCTTC.

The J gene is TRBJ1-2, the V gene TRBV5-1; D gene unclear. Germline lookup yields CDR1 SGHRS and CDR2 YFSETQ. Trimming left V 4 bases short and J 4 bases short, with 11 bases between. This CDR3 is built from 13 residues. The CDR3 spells CASSPGSSYGYTF. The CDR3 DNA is TGCGCCAGCAGCCCCGGGTCATCCTATGGCTACACCTTC.

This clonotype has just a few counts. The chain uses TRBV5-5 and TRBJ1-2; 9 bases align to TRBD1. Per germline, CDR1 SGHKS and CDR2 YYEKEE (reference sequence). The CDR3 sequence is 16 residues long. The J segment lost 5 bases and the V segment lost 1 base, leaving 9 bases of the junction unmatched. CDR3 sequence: CASSLSWTGDDYGYTF. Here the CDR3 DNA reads TGTGCCAGCAGCTTGAGCTGGACAGGGGATGATTATGGCTACACCTTC. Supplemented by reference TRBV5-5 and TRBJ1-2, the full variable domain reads DAGVTQSPTHLIKTRGQQVTLRCSPISGHKSVSWYQQVLGQGPQFIFQYYEKEERGRGNFPDRFSARQFPNYSSELNVNALLLGDSALYLCASSLSWTGDDYGYTFGSGTRLTVV.

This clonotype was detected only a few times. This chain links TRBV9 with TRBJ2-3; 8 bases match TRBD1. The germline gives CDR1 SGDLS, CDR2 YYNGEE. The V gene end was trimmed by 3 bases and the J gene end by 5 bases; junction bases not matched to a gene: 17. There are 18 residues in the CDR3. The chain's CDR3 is CASSARTGFRGRQDTQYF. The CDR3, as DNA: TGTGCCAGCAGCGCCCGGACAGGGTTCCGGGGGAGGCAAGATACGCAGTATTTT.

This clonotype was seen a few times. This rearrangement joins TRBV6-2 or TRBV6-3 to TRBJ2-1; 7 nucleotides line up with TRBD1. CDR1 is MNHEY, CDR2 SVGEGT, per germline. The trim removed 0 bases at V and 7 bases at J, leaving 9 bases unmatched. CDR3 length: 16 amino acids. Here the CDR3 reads CASSYSGRGLINEQFF. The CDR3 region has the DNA TGTGCCAGCAGTTACTCAGGAAGGGGGCTAATTAATGAGCAGTTCTTC.

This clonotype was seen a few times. In nucleotides, the CDR3 is TGCAGTGCGCCGGGACATAGCACAGATACGCAGTATTTT. Protein sequence: CSAPGHSTDTQYF. The chain joins TRBV20-1 to TRBJ2-3, with a tentative D call TRBD1 (6 bases). Germline CDR1 and CDR2: DFQATT and SNEGSKA (reference sequence). Deletions cut 6 bases from V and 0 bases from J, with 10 bases between. The CDR3 consists of 13 residues.

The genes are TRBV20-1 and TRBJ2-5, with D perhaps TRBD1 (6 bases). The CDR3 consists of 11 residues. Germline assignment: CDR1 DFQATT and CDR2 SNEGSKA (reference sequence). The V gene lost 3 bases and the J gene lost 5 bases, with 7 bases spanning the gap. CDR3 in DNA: TGCAGTGCTAGCCAGGGGGAGACCCAGTACTTC. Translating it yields CSASQGETQYF.

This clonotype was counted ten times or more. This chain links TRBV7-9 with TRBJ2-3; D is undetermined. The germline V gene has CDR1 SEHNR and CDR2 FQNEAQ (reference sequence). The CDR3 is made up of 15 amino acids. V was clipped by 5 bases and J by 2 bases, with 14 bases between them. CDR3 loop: CASSGRLHTTDTQYF. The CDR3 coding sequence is TGTGCCAGCAGCGGACGCCTCCATACCACAGATACGCAGTATTTT.

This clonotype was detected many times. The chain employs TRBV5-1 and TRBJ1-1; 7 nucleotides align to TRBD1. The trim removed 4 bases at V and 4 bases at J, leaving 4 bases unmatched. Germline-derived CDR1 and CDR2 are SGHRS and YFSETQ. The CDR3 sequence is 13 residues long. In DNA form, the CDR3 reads TGCGCCAGCAGCGGACAGGTGGGCACTGAAGCTTTCTTT. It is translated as CASSGQVGTEAFF.

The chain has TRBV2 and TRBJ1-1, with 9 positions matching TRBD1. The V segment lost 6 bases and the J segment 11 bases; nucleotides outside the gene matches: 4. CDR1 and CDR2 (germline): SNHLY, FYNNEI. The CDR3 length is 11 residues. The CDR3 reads CASRGTGPAFF. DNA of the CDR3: TGTGCCAGCAGAGGGACAGGGCCGGCTTTCTTT.

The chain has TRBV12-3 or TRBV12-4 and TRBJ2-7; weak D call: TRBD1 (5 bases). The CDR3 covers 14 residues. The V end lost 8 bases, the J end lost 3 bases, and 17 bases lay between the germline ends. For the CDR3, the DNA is TGTGCCAGCGTTGACAGCTCGCGCAGCTACGAGCAGTACTTC. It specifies CASVDSSRSYEQYF.